This T cell receptor (beta chain) was sequenced for a study of cytomegalovirus exposure and HLA in healthy donors. Primers: 60 Vbeta forward and 13 Jbeta reverse. The protocol was immunoSEQ multiplex PCR, while the TCRdb copy is restricted to in-frame clones and leaves out a portion. The sample lists about 140,000 clones; roughly 86% were seen once. Note on this clone: Its antigen remains unidentified.

Study-wide findings and caveats: Rare TCR sequences predominated, though certain public TCRs were found in many donors.

The clonotype originates from a middle-aged woman in good health and CMV-seronegative. What was sequenced was PBMCs.

CDR3 loop: CASRTQDSALGHEQFF. The CDR3 nucleotides are TGTGCCAGCAGGACCCAGGACTCGGCCCTAGGACATGAGCAGTTCTTC. V and J are TRBV25-1 and TRBJ2-1; the D gene is possibly TRBD2 (5 bases). CDR1 MGHDK and CDR2 SYGVNS come from the germline V gene. The length of the CDR3 is 16 residues. Trimming left V 6 bases short and J 8 bases short, with 23 bases between.